Each of the 20 T cell receptor beta chains below was sequenced from the same sample in a study of cytomegalovirus exposure and HLA in healthy donors (dated by TCRdb to 2016 to 2017). The method was the immunoSEQ multiplex PCR assay. For the multiplex PCR, a mixture combining 60 forward primers for TCR Vbeta segments and 13 reverse primers for TCR Jbeta segments was used. What TCRdb holds here is the immuneACCESS table cut down to in-frame rearrangements. Part of the clones is not present; checked against another copy, under half of the missing clones reflect an unresolved V gene, and the others are unexplained. This sample comprises 150,000 to 190,000 clones, about three quarters of them detected only once. The ten largest account for roughly 1.4% of the sample. Sequencing input: PBMCs. Receptors originate from a man in his late teens or twenties in good health and CMV-seronegative.

V is TRBV7-9 and J is TRBJ2-7, with 9 bases identical to TRBD2. The germline gives CDR1 SEHNR, CDR2 FQNEAQ (reference sequence). J lost 3 bases, V lost 1 base, and 10 bases had no gene match. The CDR3 sequence is 17 residues long. CDR3 DNA: TGTGCCAGCAGCTTAGTAGTAGCGGGGGATGTCTACTACGAGCAGTACTTC. Amino acid sequence: CASSLVVAGDVYYEQYF.

J is TRBJ2-3 and V is TRBV6-4, with a tentative D call TRBD1 (5 bases). Germline V CDR1 and CDR2: MRHNA, SNTAGT. The CDR3 is 15 amino acids. Trimming cost V 2 bases and J 2 bases, with 11 bases left between them. CDR3 region: CASSDRGWPTDTQYF. The CDR3 coding sequence is TGTGCCAGCAGTGACAGGGGTTGGCCCACAGATACGCAGTATTTT.

This clone was picked up a small number of times. The chain recombines TRBV25-1 with TRBJ2-2; TRBD1 matches 8 bases. J gave up 7 bases and V 5 bases, and 9 bases lay outside the gene matches. CDR3 length: 15 amino acids. CDR1 MGHDK and CDR2 SYGVNS come from the germline V gene. CDR3 in amino acids: CASSPPDRADGELFF. The CDR3 DNA sequence: TGTGCCAGCAGTCCACCGGACAGGGCGGACGGGGAGCTGTTTTTT.

This chain joins TRBV27 and TRBJ2-7; 7 bases align to TRBD2. The CDR3 contains 15 residues. Germline CDR1 MNHEY, CDR2 SMNVEV (reference sequence). The V gene end was trimmed by 8 bases and the J gene end by 0 bases; junction bases not matched to a gene: 10. CDR3 DNA: TGTGCCAGCCGCCAACTAGCGAGGGTCTCCTACGAGCAGTACTTC. Its protein product is CASRQLARVSYEQYF.

This clone was seen a handful of times. This chain uses TRBV9 with TRBJ2-3, with 8 bases that match TRBD2. CDR3 size: 16 residues. Germline lookup yields CDR1 SGDLS and CDR2 YYNGEE. J lost 4 bases, V lost 0 bases, and 7 bases had no gene match. The CDR3 reads CASSVGAGGRPDTQYF. DNA of the CDR3: TGTGCCAGCAGCGTAGGGGCGGGAGGTCGGCCAGATACGCAGTATTTT.

The J gene is TRBJ2-2, the V gene TRBV9; TRBD1 agrees at 8 bases. This CDR3 is 14 amino acids long. V was pared by 4 bases and J by 6 bases, with 5 bases of the junction left unmatched. CDR1 and CDR2 from the germline V gene are SGDLS and YYNGEE. CDR3 sequence: CASSPGQGPGELFF. Here the CDR3 DNA reads TGTGCCAGCAGCCCCGGACAGGGCCCCGGGGAGCTGTTTTTT.

This clone was seen only a few times. The rearrangement uses TRBV9 and TRBJ2-7; 11 bases are a match to TRBD2. The CDR3 is 14 amino acids. Trimming cost V 0 bases and J 6 bases; bases outside gene matches: 2. Per the germline V gene, CDR1 is SGDLS and CDR2 is YYNGEE. CDR3: CASSVGLAGGEQYF. The CDR3 nucleotides are TGTGCCAGCAGCGTAGGGCTAGCGGGAGGCGAGCAGTACTTC.

The chain couples TRBV25-1 to TRBJ1-2; D is perhaps TRBD1 (5 bases). The V end was cut by 2 bases, the J end by 4 bases, with 11 bases between. CDR3 size: 14 residues. Germline V gene data show CDR1 as MGHDK and CDR2 as SYGVNS. CDR3 sequence: CASSETGVAYGYTF. CDR3 sequence (DNA): TGTGCCAGCAGTGAAACGGGGGTTGCCTATGGCTACACCTTC.

J is TRBJ2-1 and V is TRBV7-2; the match to TRBD2 covers 7 bases. The V gene's germline CDR1 is SGHTA and CDR2 FQGNSA. Trimming removed 6 bases from V and 4 bases from J; junction bases left unmatched: 6. This CDR3 has 14 amino acids. The CDR3 is CASRWSSGYNEQFF. The CDR3 DNA is TGTGCCAGCAGGTGGTCTAGCGGTTACAATGAGCAGTTCTTC.

The chain combines TRBV7-2 with TRBJ1-1; the match to TRBD1 covers 10 bases. This CDR3 is built from 13 residues. Germline CDR1 reads SGHTA; CDR2 reads FQGNSA. V lost 1 base, J lost 10 bases, and 3 bases stayed unmatched. Here the CDR3 reads CASSLGQGAVAFF. The CDR3 DNA is TGTGCCAGCAGCTTAGGACAGGGGGCCGTAGCTTTCTTT.

V gene TRBV19 combines with J gene TRBJ1-5; TRBD1 might be the D (5 bases). Looked up from germline, CDR1 is LNHDA and CDR2 is SQIVND (reference sequence). With 3 bases removed from V and 3 bases from J, the gap between germline ends came to 15 bases. The CDR3 extends over 16 amino acids. The CDR3 here is CASSIGQGGFNQPQHF. The CDR3 DNA reads as TGTGCCAGTAGTATTGGGCAGGGAGGCTTCAATCAGCCCCAGCATTTT.

The rearrangement joins TRBV9 to TRBJ2-3; 10 positions agree with TRBD2. The CDR3 has 14 amino acids. The trim removed 7 bases at V and 1 base at J, leaving 3 bases unmatched. Germline values: CDR1 SGDLS, CDR2 YYNGEE. CDR3 amino acids: CASGGTSGTDTQYF. DNA of the CDR3: TGTGCCAGCGGGGGGACTAGCGGCACAGATACGCAGTATTTT. Based on the CDR3 plus reference TRBV9 and TRBJ2-3, the full variable domain is DSGVTQTPKHLITATGQRVTLRCSPRSGDLSVYWYQQSLDQGLQFLIQYYNGEERAKGNILERFSAQQFPDLHSELNLSSLELGDSALYFCASGGTSGTDTQYFGPGTRLTVL.

This chain links TRBV28 with TRBJ2-7; the D is unclear. Germline loops: CDR1 MDHEN, CDR2 SYDVKM. The ends were cut back, 7 bases at V and 0 bases at J, with 16 bases in the middle. The CDR3 spans 15 residues. The CDR3 sequence: CASTYSLSPSYEQYF. The CDR3 nucleotides read TGTGCCAGCACCTATAGTCTATCCCCCTCCTACGAGCAGTACTTC.

This rearrangement joins TRBV27 to TRBJ1-4, with D possibly matching TRBD1 (5 bases). The V end lost 5 bases, the J end lost 7 bases, and 14 bases lay between the germline ends. The germline gives CDR1 MNHEY, CDR2 SMNVEV (reference sequence). There are 14 residues in the CDR3. The CDR3 DNA reads as TGTGCCAGCAGTGATCGGAGGGGCAGTGAAAAACTGTTTTTT. Its protein is CASSDRRGSEKLFF.

The chain couples TRBV4-1 to TRBJ2-7; TRBD2 agrees at 8 bases. V lost 8 bases, J lost 6 bases, and 9 bases stayed unmatched. This CDR3 region has 13 residues. Germline CDR1 reads MGHRA; CDR2 reads YSYEKL. The CDR3 sequence is CASSPPGGPEQYF. In DNA, the CDR3 is TGCGCCAGCTCCCCTCCGGGGGGGCCCGAGCAGTACTTC.

The V and J genes are TRBV6-6 and TRBJ2-3; a weak D match, TRBD1 (5 bases). CDR3 size: 11 residues. V was clipped by 10 bases and J by 5 bases, with 10 bases between them. Germline V lookup: CDR1 MNHNY, CDR2 SVGAGI (reference sequence). The CDR3 DNA reads as TGTGCCACCAAAGGGGAAGATACGCAGTATTTT. Protein: CATKGEDTQYF.

This clone was seen a handful of times. The gene calls are TRBV7-9 and TRBJ1-1, with D unclear. V dropped 4 bases and J dropped 10 bases, with 16 bases sitting between them. The CDR3 length is 13 residues. Germline CDR1 is SEHNR and CDR2 is FQNEAQ (reference sequence). CDR3 sequence reads: CASSSATVEAAFF. In DNA, the CDR3 is TGTGCCAGCAGCTCAGCCACAGTGGAGGCAGCTTTCTTT.

This clone was recorded only once. Other DNA sequences of this sample code for an identical CDR3. The V call is TRBV6-1, the J call TRBJ2-4; perhaps TRBD2 as D (5 bases). CDR1 MNHNS and CDR2 SASEGT come from the germline V gene. The CDR3 runs 16 residues. V was trimmed by 1 base and J by 7 bases, leaving 17 bases between them. The CDR3 DNA sequence: TGTGCCAGCAGTGAAGGGCTAGCAGGAGATAGGAACATTCAGTACTTC. Protein sequence: CASSEGLAGDRNIQYF.

The J gene is TRBJ2-7, the V gene TRBV6-1; D may be TRBD1 (6 bases). Between the trimmed V and J ends, which lost 9 bases and 0 bases, there was a span of 18 bases. The CDR3 sequence is 15 residues long. CDR1 MNHNS and CDR2 SASEGT come from the germline V gene. CDR3 nucleotides: TGTGCCAGTGGGGGCCGGGGCCTTAGCTCCTACGAGCAGTACTTC. This codes for CASGGRGLSSYEQYF.

V and J are TRBV7-9 and TRBJ2-6; D call uncertain. The CDR3 sequence is 16 residues long. The V and J ends lost 5 bases and 0 bases respectively, with 11 bases between them. Germline V CDR1 and CDR2: SEHNR, FQNEAQ (reference sequence). CDR3 region: CASSQGAFSGANVLTF. CDR3 bases: TGTGCCAGCAGCCAAGGAGCATTCTCTGGGGCCAACGTCCTGACTTTC.